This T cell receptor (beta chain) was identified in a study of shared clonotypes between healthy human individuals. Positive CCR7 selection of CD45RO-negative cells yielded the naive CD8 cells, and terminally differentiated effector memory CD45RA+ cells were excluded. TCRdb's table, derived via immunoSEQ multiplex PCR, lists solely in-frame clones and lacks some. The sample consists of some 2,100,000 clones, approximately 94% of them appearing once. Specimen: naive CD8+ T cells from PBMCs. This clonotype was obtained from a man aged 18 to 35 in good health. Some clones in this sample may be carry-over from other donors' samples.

Written as DNA, the CDR3 is TGTGCCAGCAGTCTACGGACTAGCGCTACCTACGAGCAGTACTTC. It yields the protein CASSLRTSATYEQYF. The chain recombines TRBV27 with TRBJ2-7, with 9 nucleotides matching TRBD2. The V segment lost 5 bases and the J segment 2 bases; nucleotides outside the gene matches: 7. This CDR3 is 15 amino acids long. Germline V gives CDR1 MNHEY, CDR2 SMNVEV (reference sequence).